This record looks at one T cell receptor beta chain sequence and its context. Clones were read by immunoSEQ multiplex PCR, and TCRdb kept only the in-frame ones, dropping some. The top ten hold roughly 0.33% of the sample, which has about 99,000 clones, 90% to 95% seen once. This specimen belongs to a study of OX40 agonist ivuxolimab in advanced cancers. The germline V gene has CDR1 LNHDA and CDR2 SQIVND (reference sequence). This CDR3 has 13 residues. V lost 5 bases and J lost 5, with 9 bases in between. The sequences come from CD4+ or CD8+ T cells sorted from blood, collected in a trial of the OX40 agonist ivuxolimab. The J gene is TRBJ1-4, the V gene TRBV19, with D possibly being TRBD1 (6 bases). This receptor was obtained from an adult with an advanced solid tumor such as melanoma, head and neck, liver or kidney cancer. CDR3 coding DNA: TGTGCCAGTAGTTTCGGACAGAATGAAAAACTGTTTTTT. Its translation is CASSFGQNEKLFF. The complete variable domain, with remaining parts taken from reference TRBV19 and TRBJ1-4, reads DGGITQSPKYLFRKEGQNVTLSCEQNLNHDAMYWYRQDPGQGLRLIYYSQIVNDFQKGDIAEGYSVSREKKESFPLTVTSAQKNPTAFYLCASSFGQNEKLFFGSGTQLSVL.